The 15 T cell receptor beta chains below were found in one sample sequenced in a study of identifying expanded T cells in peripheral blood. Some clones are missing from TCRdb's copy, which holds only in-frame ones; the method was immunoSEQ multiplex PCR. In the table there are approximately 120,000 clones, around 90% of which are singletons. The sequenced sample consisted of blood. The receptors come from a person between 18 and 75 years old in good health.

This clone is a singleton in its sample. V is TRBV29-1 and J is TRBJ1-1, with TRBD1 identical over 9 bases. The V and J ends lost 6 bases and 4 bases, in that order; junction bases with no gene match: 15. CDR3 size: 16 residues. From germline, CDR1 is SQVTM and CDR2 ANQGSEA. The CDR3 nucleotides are TGCAGCGTGAAAACAGGGGGCAGGGATTTGAGCACTGAAGCTTTCTTT. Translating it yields CSVKTGGRDLSTEAFF.

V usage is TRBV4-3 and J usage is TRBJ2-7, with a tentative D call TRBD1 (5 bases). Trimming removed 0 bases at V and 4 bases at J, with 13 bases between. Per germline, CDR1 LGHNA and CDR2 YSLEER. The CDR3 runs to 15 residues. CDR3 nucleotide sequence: TGCGCCAGCAGCCAAGAGGGTGGACACCTATACGAGCAGTACTTC. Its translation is CASSQEGGHLYEQYF.

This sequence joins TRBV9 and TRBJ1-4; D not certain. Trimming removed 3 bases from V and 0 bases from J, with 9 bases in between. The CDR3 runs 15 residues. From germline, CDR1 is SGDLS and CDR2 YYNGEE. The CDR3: CASSGPRSTNEKLFF. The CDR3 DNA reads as TGTGCCAGCAGCGGACCGAGGTCAACTAATGAAAAACTGTTTTTT.

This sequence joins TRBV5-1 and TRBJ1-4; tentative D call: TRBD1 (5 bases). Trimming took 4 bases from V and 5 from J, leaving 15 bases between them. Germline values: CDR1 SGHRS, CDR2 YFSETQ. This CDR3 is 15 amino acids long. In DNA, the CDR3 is TGCGCCAGCAGCGAGTTGGGGGGTACAAATGAAAAACTGTTTTTT. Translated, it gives CASSELGGTNEKLFF. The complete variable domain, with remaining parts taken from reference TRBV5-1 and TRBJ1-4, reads KAGVTQTPRYLIKTRGQQVTLSCSPISGHRSVSWYQQTPGQGLQFLFEYFSETQRNKGNFPGRFSGRQFSNSRSEMNVSTLELGDSALYLCASSELGGTNEKLFFGSGTQLSVL.

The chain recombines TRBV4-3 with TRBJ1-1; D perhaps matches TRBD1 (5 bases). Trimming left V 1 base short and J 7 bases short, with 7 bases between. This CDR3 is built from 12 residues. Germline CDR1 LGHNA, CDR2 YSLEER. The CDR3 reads CASSQGQFEAFF. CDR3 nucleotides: TGCGCCAGCAGCCAAGGACAGTTTGAAGCTTTCTTT.

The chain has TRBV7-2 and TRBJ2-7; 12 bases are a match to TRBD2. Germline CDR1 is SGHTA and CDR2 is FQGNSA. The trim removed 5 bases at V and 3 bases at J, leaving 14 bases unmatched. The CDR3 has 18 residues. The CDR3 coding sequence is TGTGCCAGCAGCCCGACTAGCGGGAGTGAGAAGGCCCTCTACGAGCAGTACTTC. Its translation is CASSPTSGSEKALYEQYF.

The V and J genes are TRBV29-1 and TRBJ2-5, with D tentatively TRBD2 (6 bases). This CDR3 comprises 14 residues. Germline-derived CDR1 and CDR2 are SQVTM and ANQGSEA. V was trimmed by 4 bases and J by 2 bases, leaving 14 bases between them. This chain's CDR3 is CSVGRGSRQETQYF. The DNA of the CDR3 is TGCAGCGTTGGCCGGGGGAGTCGTCAAGAGACCCAGTACTTC.

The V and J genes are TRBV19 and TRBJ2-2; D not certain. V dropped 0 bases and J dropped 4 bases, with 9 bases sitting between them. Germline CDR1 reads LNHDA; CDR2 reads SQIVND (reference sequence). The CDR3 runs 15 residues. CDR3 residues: CASSIDHKITGELFF. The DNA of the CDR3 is TGTGCCAGTAGTATAGATCATAAGATCACCGGGGAGCTGTTTTTT.

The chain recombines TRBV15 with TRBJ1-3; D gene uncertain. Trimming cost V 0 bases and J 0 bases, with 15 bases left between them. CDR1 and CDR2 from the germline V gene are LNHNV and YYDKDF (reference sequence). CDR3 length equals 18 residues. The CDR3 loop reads CATSRDRGVWSSGNTIYF. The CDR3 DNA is TGTGCCACCAGCAGAGATCGCGGGGTTTGGAGCTCTGGAAACACCATATATTTT.

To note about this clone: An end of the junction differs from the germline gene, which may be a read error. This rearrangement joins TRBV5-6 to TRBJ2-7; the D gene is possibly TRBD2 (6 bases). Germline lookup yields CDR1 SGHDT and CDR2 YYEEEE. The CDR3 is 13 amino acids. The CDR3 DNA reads TGTGCCAGCACCTTGGGGGGTCCCTACGAGCAGTACTTC. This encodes CASTLGGPYEQYF.

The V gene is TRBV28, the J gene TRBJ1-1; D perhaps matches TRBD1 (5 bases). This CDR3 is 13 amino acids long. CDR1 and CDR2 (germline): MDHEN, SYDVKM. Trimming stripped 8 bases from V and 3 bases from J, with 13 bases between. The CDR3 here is CASSGLIDTEAFF. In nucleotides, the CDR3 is TGTGCCAGCTCAGGGCTGATTGACACTGAAGCTTTCTTT.

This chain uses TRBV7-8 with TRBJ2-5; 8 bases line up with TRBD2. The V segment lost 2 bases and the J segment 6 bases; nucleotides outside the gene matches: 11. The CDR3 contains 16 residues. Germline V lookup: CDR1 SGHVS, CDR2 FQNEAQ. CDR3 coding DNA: TGTGCCAGCAGCTTACCGGGACTAGAGGAATTTAAGACCCAGTACTTC. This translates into CASSLPGLEEFKTQYF.

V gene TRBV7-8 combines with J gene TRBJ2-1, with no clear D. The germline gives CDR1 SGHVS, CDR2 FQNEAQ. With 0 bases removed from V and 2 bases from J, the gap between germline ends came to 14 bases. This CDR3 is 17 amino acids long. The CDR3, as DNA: TGTGCCAGCAGCTTAGCGTCTCTAGTTTCAGCCTACAATGAGCAGTTCTTC. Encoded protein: CASSLASLVSAYNEQFF.

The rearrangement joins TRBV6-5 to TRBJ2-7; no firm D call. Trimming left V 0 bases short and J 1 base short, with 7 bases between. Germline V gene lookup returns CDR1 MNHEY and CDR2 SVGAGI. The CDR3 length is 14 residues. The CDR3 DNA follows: TGTGCCAGCAGTTACTCGACTCTTTCCTACGAGCAGTACTTC. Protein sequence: CASSYSTLSYEQYF.

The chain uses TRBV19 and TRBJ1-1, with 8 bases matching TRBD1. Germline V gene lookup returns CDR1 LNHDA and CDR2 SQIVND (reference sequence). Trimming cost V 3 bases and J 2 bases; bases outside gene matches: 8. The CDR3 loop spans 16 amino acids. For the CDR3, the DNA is TGTGCCAGTAGTATTTCCGGACAGGGTCTAAACACTGAAGCTTTCTTT. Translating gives CASSISGQGLNTEAFF.